The clone carrying this T cell receptor (beta chain) has a handful of counts. Its specificity is unknown. It was by quantitative 5'-RACE with molecular barcodes that TCR beta libraries were made. One entry per CDR3 protein, called by TCRdb with MiXCR from the 5' RACE reads. The sample consists of 400,000 to 450,000 distinct CDR3 sequences, 17% of them appearing once. This sample is part of a study of CD8 T cells in ankylosing spondylitis. Broader study findings: Earlier literature documents some of the motif variants in reactive arthritis synovial fluid and blood. Disease-linked clones bore a CD8+ phenotype, appearing relatively rarely in peripheral blood. From matched ankylosing spondylitis synovial fluid, disease-linked clones were reportedly recovered at significantly enriched levels. Apparently characteristic of ankylosing spondylitis blood was a TCR beta motif (eight highly homologous variants).

The CDR3 is 16 amino acids. V was trimmed by 0 bases and J by 4 bases, leaving 13 bases between them. In germline, CDR1 is SGHDT, CDR2 YYEEEE. The V call is TRBV5-6, the J call TRBJ2-2; perhaps TRBD2 as D (6 bases). Sequencing used blood, either unsorted or a sorted T cell fraction (not recorded which). The clonotype originates from a male donor with ankylosing spondylitis. CDR3: CASSLEAGRGTGELFF. The CDR3, as DNA: TGTGCCAGCAGCTTGGAGGCGGGAAGGGGCACCGGGGAGCTGTTTTTT. The full variable domain, with the rest looked up from reference TRBV5-6 and TRBJ2-2, is DAGVTQSPTHLIKTRGQQVTLRCSPKSGHDTVSWYQQALGQGPQFIFQYYEEEERQRGNFPDRFSGHQFPNYSSELNVNALLLGDSALYLCASSLEAGRGTGELFFGEGSRLTVL.